The rows below give T cell receptor beta chains drawn from one sample of a study of cytomegalovirus exposure and HLA in healthy donors. TCRdb's table, derived via immunoSEQ multiplex PCR, lists solely in-frame clones and lacks some. Among 150,000 to 250,000 clones listed, about 81% were seen once. What was sequenced was PBMCs. The receptors stem from a woman in her 30s in good health and CMV-seronegative. The CDR3 runs from the conserved cysteine through the conserved F or W. D genes are given only for firm matches. Not all rows give a size; the values are once, few, many and, for expanded clones, a class.

j_call clone_size cdr3_length v_call d_call cdr3_aa cdr3_nt
TRBJ2-1 - 15 TRBV30 TRBD2 CAWSRSGSSYNEQFF TGTGCCTGGAGTCGTAGCGGGAGCTCCTACAATGAGCAGTTCTTC
TRBJ2-3 - 13 TRBV28 - CASRSRSTDTQYF TGTGCCAGCAGATCCCGTAGCACAGATACGCAGTATTTT
TRBJ1-1 few 16 TRBV5-1 - CASSLGAGSYNTEAFF TGCGCCAGCAGCTTGGGTGCAGGGTCGTACAATACTGAAGCTTTCTTT
TRBJ1-1 - 13 TRBV7-6 - CASSPLGGTEAFF TGTGCCAGCAGCCCGTTAGGGGGCACTGAAGCTTTCTTT
TRBJ1-1 many 13 TRBV5-1 - CASTQDTNTEAFF TGCGCCAGCACCCAGGACACCAACACTGAAGCTTTCTTT
TRBJ1-6 - 15 TRBV7-3 - CASSLMASVNSPLHF TGTGCCAGCAGCTTAATGGCCAGCGTAAATTCACCCCTCCACTTT
TRBJ1-5 - 13 TRBV18 - CASRQVGNQPQHF TGTGCCAGTCGGCAGGTGGGCAATCAGCCCCAGCATTTT
TRBJ1-1 - 13 TRBV5-4 - CASSADGVSKAFF TGTGCCAGCAGCGCGGACGGGGTAAGCAAAGCTTTCTTT
TRBJ1-6 - 15 TRBV4-1 - CASSAEDRQNSPLHF TGCGCCAGCAGCGCGGAGGACAGACAAAATTCACCCCTCCACTTT
TRBJ2-3 - 18 TRBV7-9 - CASTPLWGETFNTDTQYF TGTGCCAGCACACCTCTTTGGGGGGAAACGTTCAACACAGATACGCAGTATTTT
TRBJ2-3 - 14 TRBV5-5 - CASSLAPNTDTQYF TGTGCCAGCAGCTTGGCCCCTAACACAGATACGCAGTATTTT
TRBJ2-3 - 16 TRBV5-1 TRBD1 CASSPPGQGGTDTQYF TGCGCCAGCAGCCCACCGGGACAGGGGGGGACAGATACGCAGTATTTT
TRBJ2-7 - 16 TRBV6-5 TRBD2 CASSSRPSGTPYEQYF TGTGCCAGCAGTTCTCGACCTAGCGGGACCCCCTACGAGCAGTACTTC